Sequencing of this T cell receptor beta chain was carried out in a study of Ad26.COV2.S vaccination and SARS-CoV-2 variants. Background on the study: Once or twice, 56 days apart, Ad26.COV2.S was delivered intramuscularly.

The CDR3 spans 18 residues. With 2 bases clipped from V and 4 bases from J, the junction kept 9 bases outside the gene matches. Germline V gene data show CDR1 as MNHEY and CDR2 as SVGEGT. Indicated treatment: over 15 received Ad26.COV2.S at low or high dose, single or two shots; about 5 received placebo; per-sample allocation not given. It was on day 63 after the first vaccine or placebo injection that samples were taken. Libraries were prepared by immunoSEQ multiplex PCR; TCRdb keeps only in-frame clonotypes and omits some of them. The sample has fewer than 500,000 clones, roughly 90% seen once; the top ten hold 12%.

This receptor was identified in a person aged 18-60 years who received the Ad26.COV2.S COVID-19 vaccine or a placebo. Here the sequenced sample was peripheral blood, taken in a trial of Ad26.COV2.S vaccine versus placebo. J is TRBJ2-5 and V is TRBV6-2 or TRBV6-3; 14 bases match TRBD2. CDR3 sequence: CASSYPTGLAGARETQYF. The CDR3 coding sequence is TGTGCCAGCAGTTACCCCACGGGACTAGCGGGAGCTCGAGAGACCCAGTACTTC.